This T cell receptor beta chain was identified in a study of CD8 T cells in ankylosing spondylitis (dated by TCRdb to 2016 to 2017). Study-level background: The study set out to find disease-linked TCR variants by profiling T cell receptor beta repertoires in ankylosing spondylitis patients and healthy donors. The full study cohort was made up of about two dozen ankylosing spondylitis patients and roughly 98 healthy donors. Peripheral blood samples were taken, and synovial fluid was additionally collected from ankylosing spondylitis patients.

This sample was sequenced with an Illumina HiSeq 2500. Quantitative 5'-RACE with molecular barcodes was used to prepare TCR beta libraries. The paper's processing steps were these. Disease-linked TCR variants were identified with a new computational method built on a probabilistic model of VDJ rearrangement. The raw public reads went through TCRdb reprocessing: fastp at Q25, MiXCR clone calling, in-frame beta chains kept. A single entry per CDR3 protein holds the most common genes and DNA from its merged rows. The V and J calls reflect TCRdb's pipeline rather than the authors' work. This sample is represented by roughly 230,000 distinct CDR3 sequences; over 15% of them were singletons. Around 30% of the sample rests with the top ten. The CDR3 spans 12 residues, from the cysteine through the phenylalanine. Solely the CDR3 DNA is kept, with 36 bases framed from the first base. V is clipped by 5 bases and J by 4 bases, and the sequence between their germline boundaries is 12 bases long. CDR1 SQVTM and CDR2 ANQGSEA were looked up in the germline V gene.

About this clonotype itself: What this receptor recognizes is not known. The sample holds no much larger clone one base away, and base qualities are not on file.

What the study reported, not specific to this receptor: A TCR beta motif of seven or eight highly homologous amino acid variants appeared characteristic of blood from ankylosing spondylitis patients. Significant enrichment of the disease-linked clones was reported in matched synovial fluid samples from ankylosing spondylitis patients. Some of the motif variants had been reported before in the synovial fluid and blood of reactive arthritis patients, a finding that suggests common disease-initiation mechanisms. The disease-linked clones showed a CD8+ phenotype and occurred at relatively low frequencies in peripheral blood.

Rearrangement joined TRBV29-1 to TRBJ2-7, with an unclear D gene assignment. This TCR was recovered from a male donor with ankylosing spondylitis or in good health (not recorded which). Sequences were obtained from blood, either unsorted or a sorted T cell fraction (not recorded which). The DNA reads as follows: TGCAGCGTTCCCAGTGGCCCTTACGAGCAGTACTTC. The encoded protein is CSVPSGPYEQYF.